Below, 17 T cell receptor beta chains from the same sample are listed, as sequenced in a study of T-cell reconstitution after alpha-beta-depleted transplantation in children. Unique molecular identifiers tagged the TCRbeta library. TCRdb reprocessed the PCR reads via MiXCR and lists one record per CDR3 protein. The sample lists almost 250,000 distinct CDR3 sequences, around 25% occurring once. The input for sequencing was PBMCs, taken before TCRalphabeta/CD19-depleted stem cell transplant. These receptor sequences come from a girl aged 2 to 9 with Fanconi anemia, due to receive a stem cell transplant.

This clonotype was seen more than once but under ten times. The J gene is TRBJ2-7, the V gene TRBV6-2 or TRBV6-3, with 7 bases aligning to TRBD2. CDR3 length equals 18 residues. The V gene's germline CDR1 is MNHEY and CDR2 SVGEGT. Trimming cost V 10 bases and J 2 bases; bases outside gene matches: 23. CDR3 in amino acids: CATVRLGEGLHTTYEQYF. CDR3 sequence (DNA): TGTGCCACCGTAAGATTGGGGGAGGGCCTTCATACTACCTACGAGCAGTACTTC.

The V call is TRBV20-1, the J call TRBJ2-1; 12 nucleotides match TRBD2. With 1 base clipped from V and 5 bases from J, the junction kept 15 bases outside the gene matches. There are 19 residues in the CDR3. The germline gives CDR1 DFQATT, CDR2 SNEGSKA (reference sequence). DNA for the CDR3: TGCAGTGCTAGAGCCCTAGCGGGAGGGCCAAAAGGGATCAACAATGAGCAGTTCTTC. Translation gives CSARALAGGPKGINNEQFF.

This chain links TRBV10-3 with TRBJ2-3; possibly TRBD1 for D (5 bases). CDR3 size: 16 residues. V dropped 2 bases and J dropped 1 base, with 13 bases sitting between them. Germline V CDR1 and CDR2: ENHRY, SYGVKD. CDR3 loop: CAISERQQVGTDTQYF. The DNA of the CDR3 is TGTGCCATCAGTGAGAGGCAACAGGTTGGCACAGATACGCAGTATTTT.

The chain is built from TRBV29-1 and TRBJ1-5; no firm D call. The V end lost 4 bases, the J end lost 4 bases, and 11 bases lay between the germline ends. This CDR3 is built from 13 residues. Germline V gives CDR1 SQVTM, CDR2 ANQGSEA. The CDR3 coding sequence is TGCAGCGTTGGAGGCATCCCGAATCAGCCCCAGCATTTT. It encodes CSVGGIPNQPQHF.

The chain links TRBV7-2 to TRBJ2-7; 7 bases line up with TRBD1. The J segment lost 5 bases and the V segment lost 2 bases, leaving 12 bases of the junction unmatched. The CDR3 sequence is 16 residues long. CDR1 and CDR2 from the germline V gene are SGHTA and FQGNSA. CDR3 in DNA: TGTGCCAGCAGCTTACGGGCAGGGGGATCCTACGACGAGCAGTACTTC. Translated: CASSLRAGGSYDEQYF.

The chain is built from TRBV6-1 and TRBJ2-3, with 14 bases fitting TRBD2. V was pared by 7 bases and J by 0 bases, with 9 bases of the junction left unmatched. Per germline, CDR1 MNHNS and CDR2 SASEGT. CDR3 length: 18 residues. The CDR3: CASNPGLAGVTSTDTQYF. The CDR3 DNA reads as TGTGCCAGCAACCCGGGACTAGCGGGAGTAACTAGCACAGATACGCAGTATTTT.

This clonotype was seen at least ten times. This chain links TRBV24-1 with TRBJ2-1; 8 bases map to TRBD2. Losses at the gene ends were 7 bases for V and 8 bases for J; bases not matched to a gene: 3. Germline values: CDR1 KGHDR, CDR2 SFDVKD. The CDR3 runs 12 residues. DNA for the CDR3: TGTGCCACCAGAGGAGCGGGAGATGAGCAGTTCTTC. The encoded protein is CATRGAGDEQFF.

The sample holds a few counts of this clonotype. The genes are TRBV9 and TRBJ2-1; TRBD2 aligns across 8 bases. The germline CDR1 and CDR2 sequences are SGDLS and YYNGEE. This CDR3 spans 15 amino acids. Losses at the gene ends were 8 bases for V and 0 bases for J; bases not matched to a gene: 7. The CDR3 loop is CASTYSGVSYNEQFF. CDR3 in DNA: TGTGCCAGTACCTATAGCGGGGTCTCCTACAATGAGCAGTTCTTC.

V usage is TRBV29-1 and J usage is TRBJ2-1; the D is unclear. Germline CDR1 is SQVTM and CDR2 is ANQGSEA. Trimming removed 6 bases from V and 1 base from J, with 10 bases in between. This CDR3 has 13 amino acids. CDR3 in amino acids: CSVPWMSYNEQFF. The CDR3 DNA reads as TGCAGCGTCCCTTGGATGTCCTACAATGAGCAGTTCTTC.

In its sample, this clonotype was seen many times. V is TRBV11-2 and J is TRBJ1-5, with 12 bases lining up with TRBD1. Germline lookup yields CDR1 SGHAT and CDR2 FQNNGV. The length of the CDR3 is 15 residues. Germline trimming cut 3 bases from V and 5 bases from J; bases unmatched to any gene: 2. The CDR3 spells CASSFRDRGHQPQHF. The CDR3 DNA reads as TGTGCCAGCAGCTTTCGGGACAGGGGGCATCAGCCCCAGCATTTT.

Only a few counts were recorded for this clonotype. This chain uses TRBV5-1 with TRBJ2-3, with D possibly called TRBD1 or TRBD2 (5 bases each). V lost 4 bases and J lost 2, with 14 bases in between. This CDR3 has 15 amino acids. Looked up from germline, CDR1 is SGHRS and CDR2 is YFSETQ. The CDR3 loop reads CASSRDVPSTDTQYF. In DNA form, the CDR3 reads TGCGCCAGCAGCCGGGACGTCCCTTCCACAGATACGCAGTATTTT.

A few counts support this clonotype. The CDR3 DNA reads TGCAGTGCTAGAGATCCTAGCGGGGGGTCGGAGCAGTTCTTC. This sequence encodes CSARDPSGGSEQFF. V and J are TRBV20-1 and TRBJ2-1; 11 bases are shared with TRBD2. Germline V gene sequence: CDR1 DFQATT, CDR2 SNEGSKA (reference sequence). V lost 0 bases to trimming and J lost 10 bases; unmatched junction nucleotides: 5. CDR3 length: 14 residues.

At least ten counts were recorded for this clonotype. This chain uses TRBV10-3 with TRBJ2-3; 7 positions agree with TRBD1. The V gene's germline CDR1 is ENHRY and CDR2 SYGVKD. CDR3 length: 16 residues. V shed 4 bases and J 3 bases; nucleotides not matched to a gene: 10. DNA of the CDR3: TGTGCCATCAGTGGTCACAGGGGCGCCGGAACAGATACGCAGTATTTT. Translating gives CAISGHRGAGTDTQYF.

At least ten counts were recorded for this clonotype. The chain joins TRBV29-1 to TRBJ1-1; TRBD1 matches 7 bases. The CDR3 totals 13 residues. Germline CDR1 and CDR2: SQVTM and ANQGSEA. For the CDR3, the DNA is TGCAGTTCGACAGGGCAACCATACACTGAAGCTTTCTTT. It yields the protein CSSTGQPYTEAFF. Looking up the rest from reference TRBV29-1 and TRBJ1-1 gives the full variable domain: SAVISQKPSRDICQRGTSLTIQCQVDSQVTMMFWYRQQPGQSLTLIATANQGSEATYESGFVIDKFPISRPNLTFSTLTVSNMSPEDSSIYLCSSTGQPYTEAFFGQGTRLTVV.

The genes are TRBV18 and TRBJ2-1; tentatively, D is TRBD1 or TRBD2 (6 bases each). V was shortened by 0 bases and J by 7 bases, with 10 bases between the two germline ends. Germline V gives CDR1 KGHSH, CDR2 LQKENI. The CDR3 totals 14 residues. CDR3 DNA sequence: TGTGCCAGCTCACCACCGGGGGGCTGGAATGAGCAGTTCTTC. This gives the protein CASSPPGGWNEQFF.

This clonotype was detected ten times or more. DNA of the CDR3: TGTGCCATCAGGAAGACACTAGCGGGGGGGCCGAATGAGCAGTTCTTC. Amino acid sequence: CAIRKTLAGGPNEQFF. The chain combines TRBV10-3 with TRBJ2-1, with TRBD2 matching 13 bases. V lost 6 bases to trimming and J lost 7 bases; unmatched junction nucleotides: 9. This CDR3 is 16 amino acids long. Per the germline V gene, CDR1 is ENHRY and CDR2 is SYGVKD.

V is TRBV4-2 and J is TRBJ2-7; D uncertain. V dropped 2 bases and J dropped 7 bases, with 9 bases sitting between them. Germline CDR1 reads LGHNA; CDR2 reads YNFKEQ. The CDR3 is 12 amino acids. CDR3 bases: TGTGCCAGCAGCCAAAGTCCGAGAGAGCAGTACTTC. Protein product: CASSQSPREQYF.